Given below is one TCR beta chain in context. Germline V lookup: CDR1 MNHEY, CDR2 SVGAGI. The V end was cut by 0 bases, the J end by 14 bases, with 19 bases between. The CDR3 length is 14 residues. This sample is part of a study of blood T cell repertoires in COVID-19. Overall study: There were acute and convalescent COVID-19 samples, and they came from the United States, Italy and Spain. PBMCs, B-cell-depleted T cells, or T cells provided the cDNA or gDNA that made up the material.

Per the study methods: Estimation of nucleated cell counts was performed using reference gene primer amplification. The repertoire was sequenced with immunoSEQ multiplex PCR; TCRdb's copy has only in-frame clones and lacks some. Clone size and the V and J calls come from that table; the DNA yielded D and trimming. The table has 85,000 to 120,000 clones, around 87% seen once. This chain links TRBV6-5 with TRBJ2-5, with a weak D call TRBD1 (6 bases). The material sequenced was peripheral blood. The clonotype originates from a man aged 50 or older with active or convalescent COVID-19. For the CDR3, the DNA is TGTGCCAGCAGTTACTCGCCGCAGGGGTTCCCCTTCTACTTC. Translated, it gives CASSYSPQGFPFYF.